A single sample is the source of the 26 T cell receptor beta chains below, sequenced in a study of shared clonotypes between healthy human individuals. The method was immunoSEQ multiplex PCR; TCRdb's version includes in-frame clones alone and lacks a portion of them. The table includes approximately 1.5 million clones, nearly 99% detected once. Source material: naive CD4+ T cells sorted from blood. Subset meaning: CD45RA+ positively selected. The receptors originated from a man younger than 40 in good health.

The rearrangement links TRBV9 to TRBJ2-1, with 10 bases fitting TRBD2. V dropped 10 bases and J dropped 4; count of bases not matched to a gene: 8. This CDR3 region has 14 residues. CDR1 is SGDLS and CDR2 is YYNGEE in the germline V gene. The CDR3 DNA reads TGTGCCTCCAGCAGCGGGAGGGTATACAATGAGCAGTTCTTC. It codes for CASSSGRVYNEQFF.

This clone appeared a few times. This chain connects TRBV6-6 to TRBJ2-3; D not resolved. The V end lost 2 bases, the J end lost 1 base, and 4 bases lay between the germline ends. In germline, CDR1 is MNHNY, CDR2 SVGAGI (reference sequence). CDR3 size: 13 residues. CDR3 residues: CASSYQGTDTQYF. The DNA for the CDR3 is TGTGCCAGCAGTTACCAGGGCACAGATACGCAGTATTTT.

The chain is built from TRBV19 and TRBJ2-1, with 11 bases identical to TRBD2. This CDR3 has 14 residues. Per the germline V gene, CDR1 is LNHDA and CDR2 is SQIVND (reference sequence). J lost 8 bases, V lost 10 bases, and 10 bases had no gene match. The CDR3 bases are TGTGCCACTGTAACTAGCGGGAGTATCTATGAGCAGTTCTTC. This codes for CATVTSGSIYEQFF.

J is TRBJ2-7 and V is TRBV7-9, with 12 nucleotides matching TRBD2. Germline CDR1 and CDR2: SEHNR and FQNEAQ (reference sequence). This CDR3 region has 15 residues. J gave up 6 bases and V 5 bases, and 8 bases lay outside the gene matches. The CDR3 DNA follows: TGTGCCAGCAGCCCCGGACTAGCGGGACTTGTCGAGCAGTACTTC. Protein product: CASSPGLAGLVEQYF.

The genes are TRBV12-5 and TRBJ1-5; D gene unclear. CDR1 is LGHNT, CDR2 FRNRAP, per germline. There are 13 residues in the CDR3. V dropped 6 bases and J dropped 0 bases, with 6 bases sitting between them. This chain's CDR3 is CASGRDSNQPQHF. CDR3 nucleotides: TGTGCTAGTGGGAGGGATAGCAATCAGCCCCAGCATTTT. Combining the CDR3 with reference TRBV12-5 and TRBJ1-5 gives the whole variable domain DARVTQTPRHKVTEMGQEVTMRCQPILGHNTVFWYRQTMMQGLELLAYFRNRAPLDDSGMPKDRFSAEMPDATLATLKIQPSEPRDSAVYFCASGRDSNQPQHFGDGTRLSIL.

The chain employs TRBV6-5 and TRBJ2-1, with D possibly TRBD2 on 6 matching bases. The V end lost 5 bases, the J end lost 8 bases, and 16 bases lay between the germline ends. The CDR3 contains 14 residues. Germline V CDR1 and CDR2: MNHEY, SVGAGI. CDR3 nucleotides: TGTGCCAGCAGTGACGGGACTCCCTGGGATGAGCAGTTCTTC. It codes for CASSDGTPWDEQFF.

The rearrangement uses TRBV7-2 and TRBJ2-3; 7 bases are a match to TRBD2. Per the germline V gene, CDR1 is SGHTA and CDR2 is FQGNSA. This CDR3 has 17 residues. V was pared by 3 bases and J by 0 bases, with 9 bases of the junction left unmatched. CDR3: CASSFIRGSFSTDTQYF. The CDR3 coding sequence is TGTGCCAGCAGCTTTATTCGCGGGAGCTTTAGCACAGATACGCAGTATTTT.

The chain employs TRBV27 and TRBJ2-7, with D perhaps TRBD2 (6 bases). This CDR3 region has 17 residues. Trimming pared 3 bases from V and 0 bases from J, leaving 18 bases between. Germline V gene data show CDR1 as MNHEY and CDR2 as SMNVEV (reference sequence). CDR3 DNA sequence: TGTGCCAGCAGTTTGGCTTCCGGGACTGAGAGCTCCTACGAGCAGTACTTC. It codes for CASSLASGTESSYEQYF.

The chain is built from TRBV5-1 and TRBJ1-3, with D maybe TRBD1 (5 bases). The germline V gene has CDR1 SGHRS and CDR2 YFSETQ. The CDR3 has 15 residues. Trimming took off 2 bases at V and 0 bases at J, with 9 bases between the two ends. Here the CDR3 reads CASSLRGTSGNTIYF. For the CDR3, the DNA is TGCGCCAGCAGCTTAAGGGGAACCTCTGGAAACACCATATATTTT.

V and J are TRBV2 and TRBJ2-7; 13 bases fit TRBD2. Germline values: CDR1 SNHLY, CDR2 FYNNEI. This CDR3 spans 14 amino acids. After removal of 6 bases from V and 5 bases from J, the junction contained 4 bases not matched to a gene. The CDR3 DNA follows: TGTGCCAGCAGCGGACTAGCGGGAGTCCACGAGCAGTACTTC. Translated: CASSGLAGVHEQYF.

V is TRBV28 and J is TRBJ2-2, with TRBD1 identical over 10 bases. Losses at the gene ends were 6 bases for V and 6 bases for J; bases not matched to a gene: 7. Germline assignment: CDR1 MDHEN and CDR2 SYDVKM. There are 15 residues in the CDR3. Here the CDR3 DNA reads TGTGCCAGCAGCCCCGGGACAGGGGTCCCCGGGGAGCTGTTTTTT. It translates to CASSPGTGVPGELFF.

J is TRBJ2-7 and V is TRBV2; tentatively, D is TRBD1 or TRBD2 (5 bases each). Germline V CDR1 and CDR2: SNHLY, FYNNEI. V lost 6 bases to trimming and J lost 7 bases, with 10 bases between them. This CDR3 spans 11 amino acids. In DNA, the CDR3 is TGTGCCAGCAGGGGGGAGACTGAGCAGTACTTC. It codes for CASRGETEQYF.

In this sample, this clone turned up a few times. The rearrangement links TRBV5-1 to TRBJ1-5; possible D gene TRBD1, 5 bases. Germline-derived CDR1 and CDR2 are SGHRS and YFSETQ. The CDR3 sequence is 13 residues long. The ends were cut back, 0 bases at V and 5 bases at J, with 6 bases in the middle. The CDR3: CASSLVGDQPQHF. The CDR3 DNA sequence: TGCGCCAGCAGCTTGGTGGGGGATCAGCCCCAGCATTTT.

This clone was recorded once. J is TRBJ2-7 and V is TRBV21-1; no DNA check was done on the table's D call, TRBD1. TRBV21-1 is termed a pseudogene. The CDR3 sequence is 15 residues long. The CDR3 is CASSPPGEFSYEQYF. CDR3 nucleotide sequence: TGTGCCAGCAGCCCCCCAGGGGAATTCTCCTACGAGCAGTACTTC.

V and J are TRBV9 and TRBJ1-5; no definite D call. Germline loops: CDR1 SGDLS, CDR2 YYNGEE. V gave up 3 bases and J gave up 8 bases, with 12 bases separating them. The CDR3 sequence is 13 residues long. In DNA form, the CDR3 reads TGTGCCAGCAGCGCCGGGCCCAGGAAGCCCCAGCATTTT. Residues: CASSAGPRKPQHF. The whole variable domain, filled in from reference TRBV9 and TRBJ1-5, reads DSGVTQTPKHLITATGQRVTLRCSPRSGDLSVYWYQQSLDQGLQFLIQYYNGEERAKGNILERFSAQQFPDLHSELNLSSLELGDSALYFCASSAGPRKPQHFGDGTRLSIL.

The chain's CDR3 is CASRPGRQGRETQYF. The CDR3 nucleotides read TGTGCCAGCAGGCCAGGCCGACAGGGTCGGGAGACCCAGTACTTC. J is TRBJ2-5 and V is TRBV6-1; 7 bases map to TRBD1. This CDR3 has 15 residues. V trimming: 6 bases; J trimming: 5 bases; junction bases outside the gene matches: 12. Germline assignment: CDR1 MNHNS and CDR2 SASEGT.

V is TRBV18 and J is TRBJ1-4; D is unclear. The CDR3 runs 16 residues. Germline V gene sequence: CDR1 KGHSH, CDR2 LQKENI. The germline V and J ends were trimmed by 3 bases and 7 bases, with 18 bases remaining between them. CDR3 region: CASSPNSEINREKLFF. CDR3 DNA: TGTGCCAGCTCACCTAATTCAGAAATCAACCGTGAAAAACTGTTTTTT.

The chain is built from TRBV19 and TRBJ1-1, with D perhaps TRBD1 (5 bases). Trimming stripped 8 bases from V and 3 bases from J, with 7 bases between. The CDR3 covers 11 residues. Germline assignment: CDR1 LNHDA and CDR2 SQIVND (reference sequence). The CDR3, as DNA: TGTGCCAGTGAACAGGACACTGAAGCTTTCTTT. Protein sequence: CASEQDTEAFF.

The V and J genes are TRBV2 and TRBJ2-7; TRBD2 agrees at 11 bases. The CDR3 is 13 amino acids. J was trimmed by 5 bases and V by 8 bases; bases with no gene match: 5. The germline gives CDR1 SNHLY, CDR2 FYNNEI. The chain's CDR3 is CASVLAGVDEQYF. The CDR3, as DNA: TGTGCCAGCGTACTAGCGGGAGTGGACGAGCAGTACTTC. Together with reference TRBV2 and TRBJ2-7, the CDR3 gives the full variable domain: EPEVTQTPSHQVTQMGQEVILRCVPISNHLYFYWYRQILGQKVEFLVSFYNNEISEKSEIFDDQFSVERPDGSNFTLKIRSTKLEDSAMYFCASVLAGVDEQYFGPGTRLTVT.

The chain employs TRBV11-2 and TRBJ2-4, with D perhaps TRBD1 (5 bases). From germline, CDR1 is SGHAT and CDR2 FQNNGV. V lost 3 bases and J lost 0, with 9 bases in between. CDR3 length: 15 amino acids. The CDR3 reads CASSLDTLAKNIQYF. Here the CDR3 DNA reads TGTGCCAGCAGCTTGGACACCTTAGCCAAAAACATTCAGTACTTC.

The chain combines TRBV9 with TRBJ2-2; D may be TRBD2 (7 bases). The CDR3 is 17 residues long. V was clipped by 3 bases and J by 7 bases, with 22 bases between them. Germline values: CDR1 SGDLS, CDR2 YYNGEE. Here the CDR3 reads CASSASGTPPKGGELFF. DNA of the CDR3: TGTGCCAGCAGCGCCAGCGGGACACCCCCGAAGGGCGGGGAGCTGTTTTTT.

This chain joins TRBV9 and TRBJ2-7, with D perhaps TRBD1 (6 bases). Looked up from germline, CDR1 is SGDLS and CDR2 is YYNGEE. V lost 3 bases and J lost 4, with 17 bases in between. This CDR3 contains 15 residues. Here the CDR3 reads CASSAGQRQHYEQYF. In nucleotides, the CDR3 is TGTGCCAGCAGCGCAGGACAGCGACAACATTACGAGCAGTACTTC. The full variable domain, with the rest looked up from reference TRBV9 and TRBJ2-7, is DSGVTQTPKHLITATGQRVTLRCSPRSGDLSVYWYQQSLDQGLQFLIQYYNGEERAKGNILERFSAQQFPDLHSELNLSSLELGDSALYFCASSAGQRQHYEQYFGPGTRLTVT.

The V and J genes are TRBV28 and TRBJ2-3; 9 bases line up with TRBD1. Germline-derived CDR1 and CDR2 are MDHEN and SYDVKM. Unmatched junction bases numbered 1, after V lost 8 bases and J lost 1 base. The CDR3 covers 13 residues. This chain's CDR3 is CASRTGGTDTQYF. The CDR3 bases are TGTGCCAGCCGGACAGGGGGCACAGATACGCAGTATTTT.

This rearrangement joins TRBV30 to TRBJ2-1; possibly TRBD1 for D (6 bases). The germline V gene encodes CDR1 GTSNPN and CDR2 SVGIG (reference sequence). V lost 2 bases and J lost 7, with 21 bases in between. The CDR3 runs to 16 residues. CDR3 loop: CAWSILGGRARNEQFF. CDR3 nucleotide sequence: TGTGCCTGGAGTATATTAGGGGGACGGGCGAGAAATGAGCAGTTCTTC. Full variable domain (outside the CDR3, taken from reference TRBV30 and TRBJ2-1): SQTIHQWPATLVQPVGSPLSLECTVEGTSNPNLYWYRQAAGRGLQLLFYSVGIGQISSEVPQNLSASRPQDRQFILSSKKLLLSDSGFYLCAWSILGGRARNEQFFGPGTRLTVL.

The V call is TRBV4-1, the J call TRBJ1-2, with a weak D call TRBD1 (5 bases). V gave up 0 bases and J gave up 8 bases, with 10 bases separating them. The V gene's germline CDR1 is MGHRA and CDR2 YSYEKL. The CDR3 consists of 13 residues. In nucleotides, the CDR3 is TGCGCCAGCAGCCAAGATAGGGGTACAGGCTACACCTTC. This encodes CASSQDRGTGYTF.

The chain links TRBV29-1 to TRBJ2-7; 8 positions agree with TRBD1. This CDR3 is 12 amino acids long. J lost 3 bases, V lost 7 bases, and 5 bases had no gene match. Germline CDR1 and CDR2: SQVTM and ANQGSEA. This CDR3 reads CSAGQGFYEQYF. For the CDR3, the DNA is TGCAGCGCAGGACAGGGATTCTACGAGCAGTACTTC.